This record looks at one TCR beta chain sequence and its context. Antigen unknown. The sample originates from a study of vaccination and CD4 T cells after COVID-19. Study in general: Post-COVID draws followed diagnosis by a median around 92 days (range 35 to 161). Cellular stimulation was performed using overlapping spike peptides derived from SARS-CoV-2, HCoV-NL63, HCoV-OC43 and HCoV-229E.

The Oncomine TCR Beta short-read assay was applied to DNA of cultured CD4+ T cells. After culture, CD4+ T cells served as the source for genomic DNA extraction. TCRdb passed the PCR reads through MiXCR, listing each CDR3 protein once. This sample has around 7,200 distinct CDR3 sequences, with about 31% found just once. The sample's treatment: roughly nine-day PBMC culture with coronavirus spike peptide pools or control peptides (ViraFEST assay). It was before the COVID-19 pandemic (2011-2018) that the unexposed donor's CD4+ T cells were collected. TCR sequencing followed the expansion of antigen-specific T cells with peptide pools in ViraFEST. CDR1 is MDHEN, CDR2 SYDVKM, per germline. The V and J ends lost 6 bases and 8 bases, in that order; junction bases with no gene match: 14. The CDR3 spans 18 residues.

The chain carries TRBV28 and TRBJ1-6, with 12 bases fitting TRBD1. The origin of this receptor is a human donor in good health. The specimen was CD4+ T cells from blood, cultured in vitro. The CDR3 sequence is CASRSGQGALGGHSPLHF. The CDR3 DNA reads as TGTGCCAGCAGGTCGGGACAGGGGGCCCTGGGGGGCCATTCACCCCTCCACTTT.